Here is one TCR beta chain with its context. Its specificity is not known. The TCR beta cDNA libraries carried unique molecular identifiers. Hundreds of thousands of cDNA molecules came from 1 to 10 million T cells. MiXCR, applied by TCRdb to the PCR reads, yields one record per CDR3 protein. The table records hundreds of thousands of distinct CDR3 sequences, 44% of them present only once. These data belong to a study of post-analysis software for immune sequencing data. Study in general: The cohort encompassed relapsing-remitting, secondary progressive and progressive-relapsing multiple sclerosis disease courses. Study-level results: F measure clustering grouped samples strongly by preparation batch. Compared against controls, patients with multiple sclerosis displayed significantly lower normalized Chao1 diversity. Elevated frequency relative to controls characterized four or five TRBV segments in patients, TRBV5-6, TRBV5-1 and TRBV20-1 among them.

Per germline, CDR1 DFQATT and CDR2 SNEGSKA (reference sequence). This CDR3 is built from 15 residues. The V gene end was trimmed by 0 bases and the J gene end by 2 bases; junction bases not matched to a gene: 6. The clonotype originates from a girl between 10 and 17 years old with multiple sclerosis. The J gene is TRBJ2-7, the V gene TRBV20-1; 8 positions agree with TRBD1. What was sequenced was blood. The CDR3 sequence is CSARDVQGGPYEQYF. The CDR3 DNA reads TGCAGTGCTAGAGATGTACAGGGGGGACCCTACGAGCAGTACTTC.